A selection of T cell receptor beta chains follows, all from one sample in a study of T cells in tumors after PD-1 blockade. Assay used: immunoSEQ multiplex PCR; TCRdb lists only in-frame clones, some missing. The sample carries over 60,000 clones, around 67% recorded once. The input for sequencing was PBMCs, taken after anti-PD-1 treatment. These receptors all come from a human donor with basal cell carcinoma. Each CDR3 is given with its conserved first and last residue. The D gene is left open where the match is weak. A clone size is listed for some rows: how often the clone was seen (once, few, many), or a class if it is expanded.

NA	TRBV6-4	13	NA	TRBJ1-2	TGTGCCAGCAGCCCTGAGGTGGGCTATGGCTACACCTTC	CASSPEVGYGYTF
few	TRBV12-5	16	TRBD1	TRBJ1-2	TGTGCTAGTGGCCGAGGGGGACAGGGGAAGGACTATGGCTACACCTTC	CASGRGGQGKDYGYTF
NA	TRBV3-1/TRBV3-2	14	NA	TRBJ2-5	TGTGCCAGCAGCCCCGGTTTAGGGGGTTGGGCCCAGTACTTC	CASSPGLGGWAQYF
NA	TRBV18	13	NA	TRBJ1-5	TGTGCCAGCTCCGAGGGGCAAAATCAGCCCCAGCATTTT	CASSEGQNQPQHF
NA	TRBV7-9	15	NA	TRBJ2-3	TGTGCCAGCAGCCACGAGAGGTTTGGCACAGATACGCAGTATTTT	CASSHERFGTDTQYF
NA	TRBV28	14	NA	TRBJ2-7	TGTGCCAGCAGTGACCGGGGCCGGGGAAGCGAGCAGTACTTC	CASSDRGRGSEQYF
NA	TRBV5-6	16	NA	TRBJ2-2	TGTGCCAGCAGCCCCTCGACTACCCGAAGCACCGGGGAGCTGTTTTTT	CASSPSTTRSTGELFF
NA	TRBV6-4	14	TRBD2	TRBJ2-3	TGTGCCAGCAGTGGAGGCGGGGGGGCAGATACGCAGTATTTT	CASSGGGGADTQYF
NA	TRBV10-1	18	TRBD1	TRBJ1-5	TGCGCCAGCAGCGGGACAGGGTATGAGTCCGAACCGGGTCAGCCCCAGCATTTT	CASSGTGYESEPGQPQHF
few	TRBV19	13	TRBD2	TRBJ2-1	TGTGCCAGTAGTCTAGCGGGGGGCAATGAGCAGTTCTTC	CASSLAGGNEQFF
NA	TRBV7-2	15	NA	TRBJ1-5	TGTGCCAGCAGCTTAGCGGGGGACGGCCATCAGCCCCAGCATTTT	CASSLAGDGHQPQHF
NA	TRBV14	15	TRBD2	TRBJ2-3	TGTGCCAGCAGCCCCTTGCGGGGGGGCCCAGATACGCAGTATTTT	CASSPLRGGPDTQYF
NA	TRBV5-6	14	NA	TRBJ2-5	TGTGCCAGCAGCTTGACAGGAGTCGAAGAGACCCAGTACTTC	CASSLTGVEETQYF
NA	TRBV2	12	NA	TRBJ2-7	TGTGCCAGCAGTGAAGTTGGCTACGAGCAGTACTTC	CASSEVGYEQYF
NA	TRBV6-2/TRBV6-3	15	NA	TRBJ2-2	TGTGCCAGCAGTTACCCATTGGTCTTCGCCGGGGAGCTGTTTTTT	CASSYPLVFAGELFF
NA	TRBV7-2	15	NA	TRBJ2-2	TGTGCCAGCAGCTTAGATGGCGCCAACACCGGGGAGCTGTTTTTT	CASSLDGANTGELFF
few	TRBV7-2	18	TRBD1	TRBJ2-6	TGTGCCAGCAGCCAGACAGGGGGATTCGGCTCTGGGGCCAACGTCCTGACTTTC	CASSQTGGFGSGANVLTF
NA	TRBV7-7	15	TRBD2	TRBJ2-1	TGTGCCAGCAGCCGACTAGCGGGAACCTACAATGAGCAGTTCTTC	CASSRLAGTYNEQFF
NA	TRBV3-1/TRBV3-2	14	NA	TRBJ1-1	TGTGCCAGCAGCCCCCCGGGCAGGAACACTGAAGCTTTCTTT	CASSPPGRNTEAFF
NA	TRBV3-1/TRBV3-2	16	NA	TRBJ2-7	TGTGCCAGCAGCCAAGATGCGAAGGGCTCAAGGTACGAGCAGTACTTC	CASSQDAKGSRYEQYF
NA	TRBV5-4	17	TRBD1	TRBJ2-1	TGTGCCAGCAGCTCAAAAAGCGGACAGGGAAGGTACAATGAGCAGTTCTTC	CASSSKSGQGRYNEQFF
NA	TRBV2	15	NA	TRBJ2-1	TGTGCCAGCAGTGATGTTAGGCGGACCTACAATGAGCAGTTCTTC	CASSDVRRTYNEQFF
NA	TRBV19	16	NA	TRBJ2-6	TGTGCCAGTAGTCCAGGACCGAGCTCTGGGGCCAACGTCCTGACTTTC	CASSPGPSSGANVLTF
few	TRBV2	15	NA	TRBJ2-7	TGTGCCAGCAGTCCCCATTGGGCAGAGACCTACGAGCAGTACTTC	CASSPHWAETYEQYF
few	TRBV15	16	TRBD1	TRBJ2-7	TGTGCCACCAGCAACGATCGGGACAGGGTATTCCACGAGCAGTACTTC	CATSNDRDRVFHEQYF
NA	TRBV7-2	15	TRBD1	TRBJ2-7	TGTGCCAGCAGCAATGTTAACAGGGGGTCCTACGAGCAGTACTTC	CASSNVNRGSYEQYF
NA	TRBV5-1	16	TRBD2	TRBJ2-5	TGCGCCAGCAGCCCCGGGGCTAGCGGGGGGCAAGAGACCCAGTACTTC	CASSPGASGGQETQYF
NA	TRBV14	14	NA	TRBJ2-5	TGTGCCAGCAGCCAAGATATTAAGTTGGAGACCCAGTACTTC	CASSQDIKLETQYF
few	TRBV19	11	NA	TRBJ1-3	TGTGCCAGTAGTCTGGGAAACACCATATATTTT	CASSLGNTIYF
few	TRBV29-1	17	NA	TRBJ2-5	TGCAGCGTTGAAGTATGGATCGGCAGATCAGAACAAGAGACCCAGTACTTC	CSVEVWIGRSEQETQYF
NA	TRBV5-1	14	TRBD1	TRBJ1-4	TGCGCCAGCAGCGGAGACAGGGGCGGTGAAAAACTGTTTTTT	CASSGDRGGEKLFF
NA	TRBV7-2	13	NA	TRBJ1-2	TGTGCCAGCAGCTTAGAAGGCGGTGGTGGCTACACCTTC	CASSLEGGGGYTF
NA	TRBV30	14	NA	TRBJ1-6	TGTGCCCGGAGGTCAGGGAGGTTCAATTCACCCCTCCACTTT	CARRSGRFNSPLHF
NA	TRBV5-1	14	TRBD2	TRBJ2-7	TGCGCCAGCAGCTTGGTGGTAGCGGGGGGGCAGCAGTACTTC	CASSLVVAGGQQYF
NA	TRBV12-3/TRBV12-4	12	NA	TRBJ2-7	TGTGCCAGCAGCGCGGTGCCCTACGAGCAGTACTTC	CASSAVPYEQYF
NA	TRBV13	13	NA	TRBJ1-5	TGTGCCAGCAGCTTAGAGCCCGGTCAGCCCCAGCATTTT	CASSLEPGQPQHF
NA	TRBV2	14	NA	TRBJ1-5	TGTGCCAGCAGTGGAGGGGTAGGGGTCCAGCCCCAGCATTTT	CASSGGVGVQPQHF
few	TRBV7-9	11	NA	TRBJ2-4	TGTGCCAGCAGCTTTCTCGTAATTCAGTACTTC	CASSFLVIQYF
NA	TRBV6-6	15	TRBD2	TRBJ2-5	TGTGCCAGCAGTTATCCGGAACTAGCGCGAGAGACCCAGTACTTC	CASSYPELARETQYF
NA	TRBV4-1	16	TRBD2	TRBJ2-5	TGCGCCAGCAGCCTTCGTAGCGGGGGGGGTCAAGAGACCCAGTACTTC	CASSLRSGGGQETQYF
NA	TRBV9	15	TRBD2	TRBJ2-1	TGTGCCAGCAGCCCCCGGGGGGACTCCTACAATGAGCAGTTCTTC	CASSPRGDSYNEQFF
NA	TRBV15	15	NA	TRBJ2-3	TGTGCCACCAGCAGAGATTCCTACAGCGCAGATACGCAGTATTTT	CATSRDSYSADTQYF
NA	TRBV6-1	18	TRBD1	TRBJ2-7	TGTGCCAGCAGTGTGAAAGGAGGTGGGGCAGGGGGCTCGTACGAGCAGTACTTC	CASSVKGGGAGGSYEQYF
NA	TRBV7-2	15	TRBD1	TRBJ2-5	TGTGCCAGCGGTCGTAAGACAGGGGGCTGGGAGACCCAGTACTTC	CASGRKTGGWETQYF
NA	TRBV18	15	TRBD1	TRBJ1-1	TGTGCCAGCTCACCACTCGTACAGGGGAGTACTGAAGCTTTCTTT	CASSPLVQGSTEAFF